The present T cell receptor beta chain was sequenced within a study of PD-L1 blockade in urothelial cancer. Study-level background: Blood yielded a median of roughly 140,000 T cells per sample.

Germline V gives CDR1 LNHDA, CDR2 SQIVND (reference sequence). With 3 bases removed from V and 0 bases from J, the gap between germline ends came to 6 bases. This CDR3 region has 13 residues. Every PCR got spiked synthetic TCR analog templates. Sequencing used immunoSEQ multiplex PCR; TCRdb keeps in-frame clones, though not all of them. Seen here are roughly 100,000 clones, about 85% observed once, and the top ten hold about 2.4%. This sequence joins TRBV19 and TRBJ2-7; D may be TRBD1 (5 bases). Sequencing used PBMCs, obtained around atezolizumab (anti-PD-L1) treatment. The origin of this receptor is a man aged 50 to 60 with urothelial cancer. The CDR3 protein is CASSIDSSYEQYF. CDR3 nucleotide sequence: TGTGCCAGTAGTATCGACAGCTCCTACGAGCAGTACTTC.